A single sample gave rise to the 28 T cell receptor beta chains below, sequenced in a study of T cells in Graves' hyperthyroidism and ophthalmopathy. Amplification yielded TCR beta CDR3 regions, with RNA transcripts as the source. TCR CDR3 regions were first amplified by RT-PCR with HTBI primers. TCRdb analysed the multiplex PCR reads with MiXCR anew, one entry per CDR3 protein. The sample includes 650,000 to 850,000 distinct CDR3 sequences, roughly a sixth of them seen just once. Sequencing was carried out using blood. These receptors all come from a woman aged 50 to 60 with Graves' hyperthyroidism that later progressed to Graves' ophthalmopathy.

The chain combines TRBV20-1 with TRBJ1-6; 10 bases align to TRBD1. Germline V gene data show CDR1 as DFQATT and CDR2 as SNEGSKA (reference sequence). Trimming took 5 bases from V and 7 from J; bases not matched to a gene: 2. This CDR3 is 13 amino acids long. This chain's CDR3 is CSAPDRGNSPLHF. DNA of the CDR3: TGCAGTGCTCCGGACAGGGGGAATTCACCCCTCCACTTT.

At least ten counts were recorded for this clonotype. The chain is built from TRBV18 and TRBJ1-6; TRBD1 might be the D (6 bases). Germline V gives CDR1 KGHSH, CDR2 LQKENI. This CDR3 comprises 15 residues. V dropped 6 bases and J dropped 7 bases, with 16 bases sitting between them. This chain's CDR3 is CASSGTPQINSPLHF. CDR3 nucleotide sequence: TGTGCCAGCTCGGGGACACCTCAAATAAATTCACCCCTCCACTTT.

This clonotype was seen only a few times. A read error may produce the germline difference seen at one junction end. The chain carries TRBV11-2 and TRBJ2-3; D is possibly TRBD2 (7 bases). The V gene's germline CDR1 is SGHAT and CDR2 FQNNGV. The CDR3 contains 14 residues. DNA of the CDR3: TGTGTCAGCAGCTTAGTAGGGGGGGCAGATACGCAGTATTTT. This encodes CVSSLVGGADTQYF.

The chain has TRBV25-1 and TRBJ1-2, with D unclear. Between the trimmed V and J ends, which lost 6 bases and 1 base, there was a span of 12 bases. The CDR3 sequence is 14 residues long. The germline CDR1 and CDR2 sequences are MGHDK and SYGVNS. DNA for the CDR3: TGTGCCAGCAGAGCGGGCAGCGGTAACTATGGCTACACCTTC. It translates to CASRAGSGNYGYTF.

This clonotype was detected only a few times. The V call is TRBV2, the J call TRBJ2-7; the D is unclear. CDR3 length equals 17 residues. Germline assignment: CDR1 SNHLY and CDR2 FYNNEI. Trimming left V 4 bases short and J 0 bases short, with 19 bases between. For the CDR3, the DNA is TGTGCCAGCAGTGTCCCCTCGGCTAGAAGAAACTCCTACGAGCAGTACTTC. Residues: CASSVPSARRNSYEQYF.

This chain connects TRBV4-2 to TRBJ2-3; D may be TRBD2 (5 bases). Trimming took off 0 bases at V and 2 bases at J, with 9 bases between the two ends. The CDR3 sequence is 15 residues long. The germline gives CDR1 LGHNA, CDR2 YNFKEQ. The CDR3 DNA is TGTGCCAGCAGCCAAGAGGACTCCGCCACAGATACGCAGTATTTT. Translated, it gives CASSQEDSATDTQYF.

This clonotype has a handful of counts. This chain links TRBV19 with TRBJ2-1; TRBD1 agrees at 8 bases. Germline CDR1 is LNHDA and CDR2 is SQIVND (reference sequence). CDR3 length: 15 residues. Trimming cost V 9 bases and J 0 bases; bases outside gene matches: 7. DNA for the CDR3: TGTGCCAGCATCCCCGGACAGGGCTCCTACAATGAGCAGTTCTTC. This encodes CASIPGQGSYNEQFF.

V and J are TRBV27 and TRBJ1-1, with a tentative D call TRBD1 (5 bases). This CDR3 comprises 14 residues. V was trimmed by 8 bases and J by 6 bases, leaving 19 bases between them. Germline V gene sequence: CDR1 MNHEY, CDR2 SMNVEV (reference sequence). CDR3 sequence: CASGVGGGGAEAFF. The CDR3 DNA reads TGTGCCAGCGGCGTGGGGGGGGGGGGGGCTGAAGCTTTCTTT.

This clonotype was recorded many times. The genes are TRBV3-1 and TRBJ2-5; D is uncertain. This CDR3 comprises 16 residues. CDR1 is LGHDT and CDR2 is YNNKEL in the germline V gene (reference sequence). With 3 bases removed from V and 0 bases from J, the gap between germline ends came to 14 bases. DNA for the CDR3: TGTGCCAGCAGCCACACCATGGACGCGTACCAAGAGACCCAGTACTTC. This translates into CASSHTMDAYQETQYF.

This clonotype was counted ten times or more. The junction differs from germline at one of its ends, possibly a read error. The rearrangement uses TRBV19 and TRBJ1-1; D is undetermined. Germline CDR1 reads LNHDA; CDR2 reads SQIVND (reference sequence). The CDR3 is 13 amino acids. The chain's CDR3 is CASSIGRNTEAFF. The CDR3 region has the DNA TGTGCCAGCAGTATCGGACGGAACACTGAAGCTTTCTTT. The variable domain in full, completed from reference TRBV19 and TRBJ1-1, reads DGGITQSPKYLFRKEGQNVTLSCEQNLNHDAMYWYRQDPGQGLRLIYYSQIVNDFQKGDIAEGYSVSREKKESFPLTVTSAQKNPTAFYLCASSIGRNTEAFFGQGTRLTVV.

This clonotype was seen ten or more times. The V and J genes are TRBV3-1 and TRBJ1-5; 7 bases fit TRBD1. The length of the CDR3 is 15 residues. Germline trimming cut 4 bases from V and 5 bases from J; bases unmatched to any gene: 8. Per germline, CDR1 LGHDT and CDR2 YNNKEL (reference sequence). The CDR3 nucleotides are TGTGCCAGCAGCCCCACTCGGGACAGCTATCAGCCCCAGCATTTT. It translates to CASSPTRDSYQPQHF.

This clonotype was observed many times. The V gene is TRBV20-1, the J gene TRBJ1-3; D unclear. The CDR3 consists of 16 residues. Germline values: CDR1 DFQATT, CDR2 SNEGSKA (reference sequence). Deletions cut 0 bases from V and 6 bases from J, with 18 bases between. The CDR3 bases are TGCAGTGCTAGAGATAGGAGGAGACCCTTAGAAAACACCATATATTTT. This translates into CSARDRRRPLENTIYF.

This clonotype was counted only a few times. This chain connects TRBV6-1 to TRBJ2-5; no clear D. Germline V CDR1 and CDR2: MNHNS, SASEGT. The CDR3 totals 15 residues. V was clipped by 0 bases and J by 1 base, with 9 bases between them. CDR3 sequence: CASSEAVRRQETQYF. CDR3 DNA: TGTGCCAGCAGTGAAGCGGTCAGGCGCCAAGAGACCCAGTACTTC.

In this sample, this clonotype turned up a few times. CDR3 DNA: TGTGCCAGCAGTTACAGGGGGCGCGATTACACCTTC. Its protein product is CASSYRGRDYTF. The chain employs TRBV28 and TRBJ1-2; 9 bases are a match to TRBD1. The J segment lost 11 bases and the V segment lost 4 bases, leaving 5 bases of the junction unmatched. Germline values: CDR1 MDHEN, CDR2 SYDVKM. The CDR3 spans 12 residues.

The chain recombines TRBV29-1 with TRBJ2-3, with 10 bases that match TRBD2. Germline CDR1 reads SQVTM; CDR2 reads ANQGSEA. Germline trimming cut 2 bases from V and 2 bases from J; bases unmatched to any gene: 22. The CDR3 sequence is 21 residues long. CDR3 bases: TGCAGCGTTGAACTTATACGTGGGACAGTTAGCGGGGGGTTTCCCACAGATACGCAGTATTTT. It codes for CSVELIRGTVSGGFPTDTQYF.

This clonotype was recorded many times. The J gene is TRBJ2-3, the V gene TRBV7-6; no clear D. This CDR3 has 13 amino acids. From germline, CDR1 is SGHVS and CDR2 FNYEAQ. Trimming took 0 bases from V and 2 from J, leaving 3 bases between them. The CDR3 loop is CASSLADTDTQYF. The CDR3 coding sequence is TGTGCCAGCAGCTTAGCGGACACAGATACGCAGTATTTT.

Comment on this clonotype: A much larger clone sits a single nucleotide away, making a read error possible. The chain's CDR3 is CASSPIGESYNPPLHF. CDR3 nucleotide sequence: TGTGCCAGCTCACCAATCGGGGAGTCCTATAATCCACCCCTCCACTTT. V usage is TRBV18 and J usage is TRBJ1-6; D unresolved. The CDR3 has 16 residues. The germline V gene has CDR1 KGHSH and CDR2 LQKENI.

This clonotype was seen only a few times. J is TRBJ1-2 and V is TRBV24-1; possibly TRBD1 for D (6 bases). V was trimmed by 4 bases and J by 2 bases, leaving 10 bases between them. The CDR3 is made up of 14 amino acids. Germline V gene sequence: CDR1 KGHDR, CDR2 SFDVKD. CDR3: CATSEGGANYGYTF. In nucleotides, the CDR3 is TGTGCCACCAGTGAAGGGGGGGCAAACTATGGCTACACCTTC.

This clonotype showed up just a few times. The CDR3 protein is CASSFSETQYF. The CDR3 region has the DNA TGTGCCAGCAGCTTCTCAGAGACCCAGTACTTC. The gene calls are TRBV7-6 and TRBJ2-5; D is unresolved. CDR1 and CDR2 from the germline V gene are SGHVS and FNYEAQ. V shed 3 bases and J shed 4 bases, with 3 bases lying between them. The length of the CDR3 is 11 residues.

V usage is TRBV6-1 and J usage is TRBJ2-7; 12 nucleotides line up with TRBD2. Germline CDR1 and CDR2: MNHNS and SASEGT. Trimming cost V 4 bases and J 3 bases; bases outside gene matches: 7. The CDR3 contains 16 residues. The CDR3, as DNA: TGTGCCAGCAGTGGGACTAGCGGGAAAAGAGTCTACGAGCAGTACTTC. Translation gives CASSGTSGKRVYEQYF.

V usage is TRBV10-3 and J usage is TRBJ2-7; D is ambiguous. The CDR3 extends over 12 amino acids. Trimming removed 6 bases at V and 0 bases at J, with 6 bases between. Germline assignment: CDR1 ENHRY and CDR2 SYGVKD. CDR3 sequence reads: CAISLSSYEQYF. The CDR3 DNA follows: TGTGCCATCAGCTTGAGCTCCTACGAGCAGTACTTC.

The CDR3 sequence: CASSLSGSAESYNEQFF. The CDR3 DNA follows: TGTGCCAGCAGCTTATCCGGTTCGGCAGAATCCTACAATGAGCAGTTCTTC. This chain uses TRBV7-3 with TRBJ2-1; D is unresolved. The CDR3 is made up of 17 amino acids. The germline V and J ends were trimmed by 2 bases and 1 base, with 15 bases remaining between them. In germline, CDR1 is SGHTA, CDR2 FQGTGA.

This clonotype was seen repeatedly, ten times or more. This chain uses TRBV6-8 with TRBJ1-5, with a tentative D call TRBD1 (5 bases). The CDR3 totals 16 residues. Germline V lookup: CDR1 MNHGY, CDR2 SAAAGT. The ends were cut back, 7 bases at V and 1 base at J, with 17 bases in the middle. CDR3 protein: CASTTLAGLSNQPQHF. The CDR3 DNA reads TGTGCCAGCACAACTTTGGCAGGGTTGAGCAATCAGCCCCAGCATTTT.

This clonotype was detected a few times. The rearrangement uses TRBV12-5 and TRBJ1-2; the match to TRBD1 covers 7 bases. CDR1 is LGHNT, CDR2 FRNRAP, per germline. This CDR3 has 18 residues. Germline trimming cut 5 bases from V and 8 bases from J; bases unmatched to any gene: 23. The CDR3 DNA follows: TGTGCTAGTGGTCCCGAAGGTGTTTTCCGAGGGGGCGCGCTCGGCTACACCTTC. Translation gives CASGPEGVFRGGALGYTF.

A word on this clonotype: This sequence may be a read error, since a much larger clone differs from it by one base. V usage is TRBV15 and J usage is TRBJ2-1; 9 bases line up with TRBD1. CDR1 and CDR2 (germline): LNHNV, YYDKDF (reference sequence). The CDR3 loop spans 15 amino acids. The CDR3 coding sequence is TGTGCCACCAGCACCGGACAGGGGTCCTACAATGGGCAGTTCTTC. Translating it yields CATSTGQGSYNGQFF. Filled out from reference TRBV15 and TRBJ2-1, the complete variable domain reads DAMVIQNPRYQVTQFGKPVTLSCSQTLNHNVMYWYQQKSSQAPKLLFHYYDKDFNNEADTPDNFQSRRPNTSFCFLDIRSPGLGDTAMYLCATSTGQGSYNGQFFGPGTRLTVL.

This clonotype was counted a few times. The rearrangement links TRBV20-1 to TRBJ2-2; 10 bases are a match to TRBD1. Unmatched junction bases numbered 5, after V lost 4 bases and J lost 3 bases. CDR1 is DFQATT, CDR2 SNEGSKA, per germline (reference sequence). This CDR3 has 15 amino acids. Here the CDR3 reads CSAIAGTGDTGELFF. The CDR3 DNA reads TGCAGTGCTATTGCTGGGACAGGGGACACCGGGGAGCTGTTTTTT.

This clonotype was detected ten times or more. V is TRBV6-1 and J is TRBJ2-7, with D possibly being TRBD1 or TRBD2 (6 bases each). The V end was cut by 6 bases, the J end by 4 bases, with 13 bases between. CDR3 size: 13 residues. Germline V CDR1 and CDR2: MNHNS, SASEGT. The CDR3 bases are TGTGCCAGCAGCGCGGGACACCTATACGAGCAGTACTTC. Protein sequence: CASSAGHLYEQYF.

This clonotype was seen only a few times. This chain joins TRBV20-1 and TRBJ1-1; tentatively, D is TRBD1 (6 bases). The CDR3 runs 14 residues. V gave up 5 bases and J gave up 3 bases, with 16 bases separating them. Germline assignment: CDR1 DFQATT and CDR2 SNEGSKA (reference sequence). CDR3 amino acids: CSAPNRVRDTEAFF. In DNA, the CDR3 is TGCAGTGCTCCGAACAGGGTAAGGGACACTGAAGCTTTCTTT.